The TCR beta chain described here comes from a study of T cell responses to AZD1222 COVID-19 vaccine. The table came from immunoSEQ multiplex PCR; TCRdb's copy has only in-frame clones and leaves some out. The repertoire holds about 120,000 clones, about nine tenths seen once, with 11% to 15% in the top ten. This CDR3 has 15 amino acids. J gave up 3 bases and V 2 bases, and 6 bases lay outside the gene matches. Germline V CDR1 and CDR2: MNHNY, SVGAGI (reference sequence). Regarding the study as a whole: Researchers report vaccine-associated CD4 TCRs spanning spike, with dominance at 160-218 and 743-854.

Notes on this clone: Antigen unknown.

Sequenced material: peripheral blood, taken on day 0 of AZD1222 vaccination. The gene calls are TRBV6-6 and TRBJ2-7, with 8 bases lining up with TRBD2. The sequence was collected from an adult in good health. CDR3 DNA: TGTGCCAGCAGTTACCGAGCGGGGGAAAACTACGAGCAGTACTTC. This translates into CASSYRAGENYEQYF.